This record looks at one T cell receptor beta chain sequence and its context. The sample carries other DNA sequences with the same CDR3. The entry originates in a study of beta chain features in type 1 diabetes. Across the whole study: Healthy donors resembled patients in age, gender and cell yields.

CD45RO/CCR7/CD25/CD127/CD95/CD27 sorting isolated CD4+ naive, central memory, regulatory and stem cell-like memory cells. Purity exceeding 95% was reached by all sorted populations. CDR1 and CDR2 from the germline V gene are SGHTA and FQGNSA. CDR3 length: 11 residues. V was trimmed by 1 base and J by 12 bases, leaving 7 bases between them. Since all of the isolated RNA was reverse transcribed, expressed TCRB transcripts were what got sequenced. Mean read depth for naive, central memory and regulatory T cell samples was about 3.6 million reads. Method: immunoSEQ multiplex PCR; TCRdb's copy keeps in-frame clones and lacks some. The sample lists over 700,000 clones, 17% occurring once.

The specimen was naive CD4+ T cells from blood. The V and J genes are TRBV7-2 and TRBJ2-1; D not resolved. The sequence was obtained from a young woman in good health. The CDR3 sequence is CASSLGLWQFF. CDR3 DNA sequence: TGTGCCAGCAGCTTAGGGCTTTGGCAGTTCTTC.